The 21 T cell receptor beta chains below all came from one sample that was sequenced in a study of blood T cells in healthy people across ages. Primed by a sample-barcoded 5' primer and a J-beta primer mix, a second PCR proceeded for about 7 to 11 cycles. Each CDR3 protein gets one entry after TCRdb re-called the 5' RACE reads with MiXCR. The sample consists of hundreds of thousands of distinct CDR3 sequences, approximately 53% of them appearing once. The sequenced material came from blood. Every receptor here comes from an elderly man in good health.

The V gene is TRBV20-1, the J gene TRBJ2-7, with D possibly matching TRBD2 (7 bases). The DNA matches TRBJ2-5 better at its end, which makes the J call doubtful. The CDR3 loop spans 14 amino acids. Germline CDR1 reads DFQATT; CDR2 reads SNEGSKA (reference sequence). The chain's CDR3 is CSARPPRGHETQYF. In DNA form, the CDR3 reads TGCAGTGCTAGACCCCCGCGGGGGCATGAGACCCAGTACTTC.

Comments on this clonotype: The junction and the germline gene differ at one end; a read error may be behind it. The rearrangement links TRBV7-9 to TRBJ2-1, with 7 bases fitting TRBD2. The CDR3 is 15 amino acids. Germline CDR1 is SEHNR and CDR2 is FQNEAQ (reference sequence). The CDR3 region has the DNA TGTTCCAGCAGTCCTAGGGGAGGGGCCTACAATGAGCAGTTCTTC. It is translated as CSSSPRGGAYNEQFF.

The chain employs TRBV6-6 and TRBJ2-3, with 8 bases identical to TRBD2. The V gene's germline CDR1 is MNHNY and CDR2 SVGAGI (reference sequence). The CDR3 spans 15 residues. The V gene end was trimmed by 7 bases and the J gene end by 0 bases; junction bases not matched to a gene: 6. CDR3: CASTPTSVSTDTQYF. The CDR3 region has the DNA TGTGCCAGCACCCCGACTAGCGTCAGCACAGATACGCAGTATTTT.

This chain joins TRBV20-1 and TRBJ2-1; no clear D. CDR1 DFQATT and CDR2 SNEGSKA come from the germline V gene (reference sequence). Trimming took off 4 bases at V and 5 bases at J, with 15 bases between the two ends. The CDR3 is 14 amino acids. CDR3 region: CSAKPTLINNEQFF. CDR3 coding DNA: TGCAGTGCTAAGCCTACCCTAATAAACAATGAGCAGTTCTTC.

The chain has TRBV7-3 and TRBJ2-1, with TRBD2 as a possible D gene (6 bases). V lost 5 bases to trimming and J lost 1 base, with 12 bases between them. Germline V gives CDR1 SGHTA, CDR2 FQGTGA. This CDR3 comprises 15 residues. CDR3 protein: CASSPLAASYNEQFF. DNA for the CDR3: TGTGCCAGCAGCCCCTTAGCGGCTTCCTACAATGAGCAGTTCTTC.

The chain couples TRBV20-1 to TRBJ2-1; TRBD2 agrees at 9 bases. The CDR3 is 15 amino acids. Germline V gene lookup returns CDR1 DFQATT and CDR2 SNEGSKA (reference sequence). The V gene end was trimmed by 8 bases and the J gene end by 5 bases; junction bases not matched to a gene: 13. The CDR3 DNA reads TGCAGTCCCCGCGATAGCGGGAGAGTAAACAATGAGCAGTTCTTC. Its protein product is CSPRDSGRVNNEQFF.

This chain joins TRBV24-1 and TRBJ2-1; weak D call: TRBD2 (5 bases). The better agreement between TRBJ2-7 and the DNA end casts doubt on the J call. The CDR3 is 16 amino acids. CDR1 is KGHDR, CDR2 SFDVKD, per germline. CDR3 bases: TGTGCCACCAGTGATTTGCGAGGCGGGCGTTACAATGAGCAGTACTTC. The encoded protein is CATSDLRGGRYNEQYF.

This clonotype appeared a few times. CDR3 residues: CASSRPEAGGPGGYTF. CDR3 nucleotide sequence: TGTGCCAGCAGCCGTCCAGAAGCAGGGGGCCCGGGAGGCTACACCTTC. V gene TRBV7-2 combines with J gene TRBJ1-2, with 8 bases identical to TRBD1. CDR3 size: 16 residues. Germline CDR1 is SGHTA and CDR2 is FQGNSA. The trim removed 5 bases at V and 8 bases at J, leaving 16 bases unmatched. The full variable domain, with the rest looked up from reference TRBV7-2 and TRBJ1-2, is GAGVSQSPSNKVTEKGKDVELRCDPISGHTALYWYRQSLGQGLEFLIYFQGNSAPDKSGLPSDRFSAERTGGSVSTLTIQRTQQEDSAVYLCASSRPEAGGPGGYTFGSGTRLTVV.

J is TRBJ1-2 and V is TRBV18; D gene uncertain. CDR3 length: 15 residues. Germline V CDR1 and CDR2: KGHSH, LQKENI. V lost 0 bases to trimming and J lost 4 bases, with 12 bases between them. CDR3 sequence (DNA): TGTGCCAGCTCACCACCGGAGTCCGCCGGCTATGGCTACACCTTC. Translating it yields CASSPPESAGYGYTF.

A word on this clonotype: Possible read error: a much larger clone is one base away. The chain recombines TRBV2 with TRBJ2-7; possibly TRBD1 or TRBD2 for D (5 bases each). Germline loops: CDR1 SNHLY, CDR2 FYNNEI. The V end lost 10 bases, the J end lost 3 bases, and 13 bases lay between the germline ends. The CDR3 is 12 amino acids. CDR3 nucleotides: TGTGCCATGGGACGAGCGGTCTACGAGCAGTACTTC. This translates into CAMGRAVYEQYF.

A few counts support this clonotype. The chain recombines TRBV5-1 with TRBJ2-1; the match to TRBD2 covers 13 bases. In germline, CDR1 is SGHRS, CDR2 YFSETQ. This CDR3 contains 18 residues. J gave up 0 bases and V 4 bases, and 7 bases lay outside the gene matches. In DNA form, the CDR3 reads TGCGCCAGCAGCCTGGGACTAGCGGGGACTGCCTCCTACAATGAGCAGTTCTTC. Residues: CASSLGLAGTASYNEQFF.

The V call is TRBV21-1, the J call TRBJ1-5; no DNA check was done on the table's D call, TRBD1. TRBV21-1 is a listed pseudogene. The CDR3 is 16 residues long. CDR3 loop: CASSFLQGVVNQPQHF. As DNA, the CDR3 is TGTGCCAGCAGTTTTTTACAGGGAGTGGTAAATCAGCCCCAGCATTTT.

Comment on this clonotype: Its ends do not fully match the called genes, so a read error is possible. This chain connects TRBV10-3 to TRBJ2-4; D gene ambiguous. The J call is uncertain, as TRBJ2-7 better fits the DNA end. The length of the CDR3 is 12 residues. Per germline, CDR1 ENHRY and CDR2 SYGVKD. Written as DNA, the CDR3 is TGTGCCATCAGCCCTCCTTCCTGCGAGCAGTACTTC. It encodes CAISPPSCEQYF.

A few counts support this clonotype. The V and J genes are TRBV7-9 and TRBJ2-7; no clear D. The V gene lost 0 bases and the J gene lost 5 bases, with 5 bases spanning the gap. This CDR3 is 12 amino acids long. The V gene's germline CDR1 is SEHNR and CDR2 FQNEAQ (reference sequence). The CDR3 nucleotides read TGTGCCAGCAGCTTAGCGATCCACGAGCAGTACTTC. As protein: CASSLAIHEQYF.

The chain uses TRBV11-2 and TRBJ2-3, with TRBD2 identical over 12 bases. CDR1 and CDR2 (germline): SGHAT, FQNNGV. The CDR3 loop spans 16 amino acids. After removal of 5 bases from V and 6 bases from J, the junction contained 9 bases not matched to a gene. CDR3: CASSPRLAGVADTQYF. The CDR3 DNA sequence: TGTGCCAGCAGCCCCCGACTAGCGGGAGTAGCGGATACGCAGTATTTT.

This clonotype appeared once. CDR3 residues: CASSQTGSKETQYF. The CDR3 DNA sequence: TGCGCCAGCAGCCAGACCGGAAGTAAAGAGACCCAGTACTTC. V is TRBV5-1 and J is TRBJ2-5; unclear D gene. Germline-derived CDR1 and CDR2 are SGHRS and YFSETQ. Trimming took 4 bases from V and 3 from J, leaving 13 bases between them. The CDR3 consists of 14 residues.

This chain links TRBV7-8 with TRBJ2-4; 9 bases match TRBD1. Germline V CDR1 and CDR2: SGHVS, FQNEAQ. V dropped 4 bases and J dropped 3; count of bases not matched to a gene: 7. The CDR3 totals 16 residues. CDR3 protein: CASSSGTGLGKNIQYF. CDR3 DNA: TGTGCCAGCAGCTCCGGGACAGGGTTGGGCAAAAACATTCAGTACTTC. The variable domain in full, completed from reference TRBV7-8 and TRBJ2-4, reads GAGVSQSPRYKVAKRGQDVALRCDPISGHVSLFWYQQALGQGPEFLTYFQNEAQLDKSGLPSDRFFAERPEGSVSTLKIQRTQQEDSAVYLCASSSGTGLGKNIQYFGAGTRLSVL.

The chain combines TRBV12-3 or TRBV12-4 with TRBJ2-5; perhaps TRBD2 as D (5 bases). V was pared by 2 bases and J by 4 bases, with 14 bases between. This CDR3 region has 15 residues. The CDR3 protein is CASSLSGGPRETQYF. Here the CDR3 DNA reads TGTGCCAGCAGTTTATCCGGCGGGCCAAGAGAGACCCAGTACTTC.

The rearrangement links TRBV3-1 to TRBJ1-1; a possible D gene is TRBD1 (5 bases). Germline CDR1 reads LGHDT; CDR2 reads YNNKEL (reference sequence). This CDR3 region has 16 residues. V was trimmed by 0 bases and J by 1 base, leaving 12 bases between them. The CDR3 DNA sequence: TGTGCCAGCAGCCAAGAAATTGGAACAGGGAACACTGAAGCTTTCTTT. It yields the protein CASSQEIGTGNTEAFF.

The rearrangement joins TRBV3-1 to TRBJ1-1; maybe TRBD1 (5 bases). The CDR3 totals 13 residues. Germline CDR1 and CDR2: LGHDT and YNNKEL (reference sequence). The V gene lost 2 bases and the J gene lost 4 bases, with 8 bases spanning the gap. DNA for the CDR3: TGTGCCAGCAGCCAACGGGGGACCACTGAAGCTTTCTTT. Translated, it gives CASSQRGTTEAFF.

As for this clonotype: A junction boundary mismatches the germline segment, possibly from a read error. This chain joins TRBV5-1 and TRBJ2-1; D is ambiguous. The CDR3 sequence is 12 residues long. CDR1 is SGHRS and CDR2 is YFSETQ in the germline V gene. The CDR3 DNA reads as TGCACCAGCAGCGCAACTTACAATGAGCAGTTCTTC. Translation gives CTSSATYNEQFF.